This T cell receptor beta chain was found in a study of cytomegalovirus exposure and HLA in healthy donors. Broader study findings: Most TCR sequences showed up rarely, but some public TCRs showed up in many donors. In vitro, a few CMV-associated chains proved specific for CMV antigens. Clonal expansion was found to be greater in HLA-associated TCR beta chains than in equally common others in a later analysis.

PCR amplification relied on 60 Vbeta primers (plus 13 Jbeta primers). Authors' analysis steps: About 11 million of tens of millions of unique TCR beta chains were shared, per a later count. TCRdb's table, derived via immunoSEQ multiplex PCR, lists solely in-frame clones and lacks some. V and J calls and clone size are as listed in that table; D and trimming were resolved from the DNA. The profile shows roughly 160,000 clones, approximately 80% of them singletons. CDR1 and CDR2 from the germline V gene are SQVTM and ANQGSEA. V lost 6 bases to trimming and J lost 4 bases, with 16 bases between them. This CDR3 contains 14 residues. This clone was seen just once. Its matching antigen is unknown.

The chain carries TRBV29-1 and TRBJ2-1, with D possibly matching TRBD2 (6 bases). Sequencing used PBMCs. This clonotype was sampled from a male donor in good health and CMV-seronegative. For the CDR3, the DNA is TGCAGCGTCCCCGGGAGAGTAGTATACAATGAGCAGTTCTTC. It yields the protein CSVPGRVVYNEQFF.